This TCR beta chain was retrieved from a study of shared clonotypes between healthy human individuals (TCRdb year 2020). In terms of the full investigation: The cohort included three men and a couple of women between 18 and 49 years of age. For each donor, CD4 naive and CD4 memory were each given three plates, CD8 naive was given two plates, and CD8 memory was given one plate. Blood TCR repertoires of a handful of healthy adults were deeply sequenced to estimate repertoire size and the extent of clonotype sharing between individuals. To increase sequencing depth and limit assay-specific biases, TCR repertoire library preparation and sequencing were carried out by different laboratories using diverse techniques. Between about 0.9 and 10 billion PBMCs per donor were obtained by leukapheresis.

Using the deep immunoSEQ assay, multiplex PCR amplified TCR CDR3 regions from genomic DNA. Extracted genomic DNA from each cell subset was distributed evenly across all wells of several immunoSEQ 96-well plates, and each plate was treated as a replicate. For sorted subsets, about 210 ng of genomic DNA, equivalent to around 31,000 T cell genomes, went into each replicate PCR. Purified libraries were measured with a Qubit 3.0 fluorometer, size-checked on a Bioanalyzer 2100, and measured again with the KAPA Library Quantification kit. Every immunoSEQ 96-well plate was sequenced on a separate single-read 150-cycle Illumina NextSeq 550 flow cell. As for the original processing: Because only junctional sequences without quality scores were contained in the immunoSEQ output, filtering matching that applied to full-length reads could not be performed. Sequences were annotated with PyIR, a Python wrapper for IgBLAST v1.9, and V/J genes and CDR3 were assigned using IMGT germline references. Reads were filtered out if the reads had weak V/J assignments (E-value above 1e-6), no CDR3, stop codons, out-of-frame junctions, or ambiguous translated residues. A V3J clonotype was defined by an identical inferred V gene, J gene, and CDR3 amino acid sequence. The percentage overlap between two repertoires was calculated by dividing the number of shared unique clonotypes by the size of the smaller repertoire. RTK rarefaction, the Chao1 estimator, and Recon v2.1 estimates of unobserved clonotypes were used to assess repertoire richness. OLGA was used to compute generation probabilities for all TCRbeta clonotypes that the gDNA method yielded from a few donors. As stored in TCRdb, this immuneACCESS dataset retains in-frame rearrangements with V and J assigned. A fraction of the clones does not appear; measured against another copy, unresolved V genes explain less than half of the discrepancy, and the remainder lacks a known reason. V and J calls plus clone size are reproduced from that table; the DNA served to infer D and trimming. This sample has millions of clones in its table, and approximately 92% of those were observed once. The top ten hold about 0.13% of the sample.

General study outcomes and caveats: Naive subsets generally had larger estimated clonotype richness than memory subsets. Compared with non-shared clonotypes, the clonotypes found in all four sorted-subset donors had higher generation probabilities. Only blood was sampled, and tissue TCR repertoires likely differ from those in blood. Because the study included only a small number of donors, the genetic and exposure-history diversity represented was limited. Pairwise subsampling indicated that sequencing depth was expected to affect the degree of clonotype sharing among donors. Sharing across four donors was observed for roughly 5.4% of naive CD4, about 3.2% of naive CD8, about 2.3% of memory CD4, and about 0.4% of memory CD8 clonotypes. Even with the large sequencing depth, rarefaction of the sorted-subset datasets indicated that sequencing was incomplete.

Concerning this clone: No antigen is known for it. The sample holds no much larger clone one base away, and base qualities are not on file.

The donors were healthy, HIV-negative adults with no recently reported acute infections or vaccinations. Every donor was a Caucasian adult residing in Nashville, Tennessee, USA. CD4+ T cells were enriched through magnetic negative selection, after which naive cells were positively selected on CD45RA and the remaining negative fraction served as the memory subset. Blood was collected by leukapheresis, and PBMCs were isolated by Ficoll-Histopaque density gradient centrifugation and then cryopreserved in liquid nitrogen vapor phase. Analytical flow cytometry was used to check the purity and quantity of each magnetically sorted T cell population. Genomic DNA was isolated from every sorted fraction and measured by UV absorbance on a Nanodrop 2000c. At the junction V is shortened by 5 bases and J by 0 bases, with 10 bases in between. As encoded in the germline V gene, CDR1 is SNHLY while CDR2 is FYNNEI. The cysteine opens and the phenylalanine closes a CDR3 of 15 amino acids. This entry keeps only the CDR3 DNA: 45 bases, framed from base 1.

The rearrangement combines TRBV2 with TRBJ2-2, with TRBD2 tentatively as D gene (7 bases match). The receptor was derived from a man aged 18 to 29 in good health. Sequenced input: naive CD4+ T cells sorted from blood. The sample's cell subset or site label is to be understood as: CD45RA+ positively selected. The CDR3 amino acid sequence is: CASSRGASNTGELFF. The sequenced DNA: TGTGCCAGCAGTCGGGGGGCGTCGAACACCGGGGAGCTGTTTTTT.